A single sample is the source of the 10 T cell receptor beta chains below, sequenced in a study of human T cells and chemical hapten exposure. TCRdb reanalysed the RACE reads using MiXCR and keeps one entry per CDR3 protein. This sample has around 300,000 distinct CDR3 sequences, with about 5% found just once. Specified time point: pre-sensitization, week 0. As to treatment: therapeutic diphenylcyclopropenone sensitization with weekly scalp DPC. The input for sequencing was whole blood, taken in connection with sensitization to the hapten diphenylcyclopropenone (DPC). The receptors derive from a woman aged 18-30 years with alopecia areata. Some clones in this sample may be carry-over from other donors' samples.

This clonotype showed up many times. The rearrangement uses TRBV5-1 and TRBJ2-5; D ambiguous. V was cut by 0 bases and J by 5 bases, with 11 bases left in between. Germline lookup yields CDR1 SGHRS and CDR2 YFSETQ. This CDR3 spans 14 amino acids. CDR3 loop: CASSLAPGLETQYF. The CDR3 bases are TGCGCCAGCAGCTTGGCCCCGGGCCTGGAGACCCAGTACTTC.

This clonotype was counted ten times or more. The chain has TRBV11-2 and TRBJ1-1, with no clear D. The CDR3 contains 12 residues. The germline CDR1 and CDR2 sequences are SGHAT and FQNNGV. V gave up 5 bases and J gave up 6 bases, with 10 bases separating them. CDR3 in DNA: TGTGCCAGCAGCCCTGATATCTCTGAAGCTTTCTTT. Translated: CASSPDISEAFF.

The table lists this clonotype with many counts. This chain links TRBV3-1 with TRBJ1-2; no clear D gene. CDR1 is LGHDT, CDR2 YNNKEL, per germline (reference sequence). There are 14 residues in the CDR3. With 0 bases removed from V and 2 bases from J, the gap between germline ends came to 7 bases. CDR3 nucleotides: TGTGCCAGCAGCCAAGAGGCAGTCAACTATGGCTACACCTTC. Its translation: CASSQEAVNYGYTF.

In this sample, this clonotype turned up many times. The V call is TRBV18, the J call TRBJ1-4; no clear D. The CDR3 contains 11 residues. Germline V gene lookup returns CDR1 KGHSH and CDR2 LQKENI. The V and J ends lost 6 bases and 5 bases respectively, with 4 bases between them. CDR3 in DNA: TGTGCCAGCTCTCCCAATGAAAAACTGTTTTTT. Translation: CASSPNEKLFF.

This clonotype was seen only a few times. The rearrangement uses TRBV28 and TRBJ2-7, with D perhaps being TRBD1 or TRBD2 (5 bases each). Germline CDR1 is MDHEN and CDR2 is SYDVKM. Trimming shortened V by 3 bases and J by 3 bases, and 9 bases separated the two germline ends. The CDR3 loop spans 13 amino acids. CDR3 sequence reads: CASSFGTNYEQYF. CDR3 DNA sequence: TGTGCCAGCAGTTTCGGGACCAACTACGAGCAGTACTTC.

This clonotype was picked up many times. The rearrangement joins TRBV29-1 to TRBJ2-6, with D unclear. In germline, CDR1 is SQVTM, CDR2 ANQGSEA. The CDR3 is 16 residues long. V lost 1 base and J 0 bases, leaving 10 bases between the germline ends. The CDR3 region has the DNA TGCAGCGTTGAAGTGGTCGGCTCCTCTGGGGCCAACGTCCTGACTTTC. Residues: CSVEVVGSSGANVLTF. The variable domain in full, completed from reference TRBV29-1 and TRBJ2-6, reads SAVISQKPSRDICQRGTSLTIQCQVDSQVTMMFWYRQQPGQSLTLIATANQGSEATYESGFVIDKFPISRPNLTFSTLTVSNMSPEDSSIYLCSVEVVGSSGANVLTFGAGSRLTVL.

This clonotype has more than one count but fewer than ten. The V gene is TRBV6-2 or TRBV6-3, the J gene TRBJ2-3, with 8 bases aligning to TRBD2. The germline gives CDR1 MNHEY, CDR2 SVGEGT. V lost 2 bases and J lost 0; bases outside the gene matches: 7. This CDR3 is 17 amino acids long. The CDR3: CASSYVGGGPSTDTQYF. CDR3 in DNA: TGTGCCAGCAGTTACGTCGGGGGGGGGCCTAGCACAGATACGCAGTATTTT.

The V and J genes are TRBV7-2 and TRBJ1-6; D remains ambiguous. The CDR3 totals 14 residues. V lost 3 bases, J lost 9 bases, and 12 bases lay in between. The germline V gene has CDR1 SGHTA and CDR2 FQGNSA. CDR3 coding DNA: TGTGCCAGCAGCTTTCCGGACGCGGTTTCACCCCTCCACTTT. Protein: CASSFPDAVSPLHF.

This clonotype was seen a few times. The chain carries TRBV19 and TRBJ2-2; 7 bases match TRBD1. V dropped 3 bases and J dropped 4; count of bases not matched to a gene: 11. The CDR3 length is 17 residues. Germline assignment: CDR1 LNHDA and CDR2 SQIVND (reference sequence). CDR3 residues: CASSISAGTAFTGELFF. The CDR3 DNA reads TGTGCCAGTAGTATTTCGGCCGGGACAGCCTTCACCGGGGAGCTGTTTTTT.

This clonotype was recorded a few times. The chain recombines TRBV19 with TRBJ2-3; 7 bases match TRBD2. V shed 7 bases and J 0 bases; nucleotides not matched to a gene: 10. Germline CDR1 reads LNHDA; CDR2 reads SQIVND (reference sequence). This CDR3 is 16 amino acids long. The CDR3 DNA follows: TGTGCCAGTACCAGATACGGGACTATTAGCACAGATACGCAGTATTTT. Encoded protein: CASTRYGTISTDTQYF.